One sample yielded the 15 T cell receptor beta chains listed below, sequenced in a study of OX40 agonist ivuxolimab in advanced cancers. Sequenced by immunoSEQ multiplex PCR; TCRdb stores in-frame clones only, minus some. Of under 85,000 clones in the sample, about 85% are singletons; the top ten hold roughly 0.9%. The source was CD4+ or CD8+ T cells sorted from blood, collected in a trial of the OX40 agonist ivuxolimab. These receptor sequences come from an adult with an advanced solid tumor such as melanoma, head and neck, liver or kidney cancer.

The CDR3 here is CASSQSANEQFF. The CDR3, as DNA: TGTGCCAGCTCACAGAGCGCAAATGAGCAGTTCTTC. V is TRBV18 and J is TRBJ2-1; the D is unclear. Trimming stripped 4 bases from V and 7 bases from J, with 8 bases between. In germline, CDR1 is KGHSH, CDR2 LQKENI. The CDR3 runs to 12 residues.

The chain joins TRBV5-4 to TRBJ2-2, with 9 nucleotides matching TRBD2. CDR1 and CDR2 (germline): SGHNT, YYREEE (reference sequence). V trimming: 0 bases; J trimming: 1 base; junction bases outside the gene matches: 4. The CDR3 has 17 residues. The CDR3 region is CASSLVSGRRNTGELFF. The CDR3 DNA reads TGTGCCAGCAGCTTGGTTAGCGGGAGAAGGAACACCGGGGAGCTGTTTTTT.

The chain recombines TRBV7-2 with TRBJ2-2; unclear D gene. The CDR3 covers 15 residues. Germline V gene sequence: CDR1 SGHTA, CDR2 FQGNSA. Trimming left V 5 bases short and J 0 bases short, with 10 bases between. In nucleotides, the CDR3 is TGTGCCAGCAGCATAGGAATTACGAACACCGGGGAGCTGTTTTTT. It encodes CASSIGITNTGELFF.

This chain connects TRBV18 to TRBJ1-2, with D unresolved. With 3 bases removed from V and 7 bases from J, the gap between germline ends came to 12 bases. The CDR3 has 13 residues. Germline CDR1 reads KGHSH; CDR2 reads LQKENI. The CDR3 DNA is TGTGCCAGCTCACCTACCACGGACTCTGGCTACACCTTC. As protein: CASSPTTDSGYTF. Full variable domain (missing parts from reference TRBV18 and TRBJ1-2): NAGVMQNPRHLVRRRGQEARLRCSPMKGHSHVYWYRQLPEEGLKFMVYLQKENIIDESGMPKERFSAEFPKEGPSILRIQQVVRGDSAAYFCASSPTTDSGYTFGSGTRLTVV.

This clone was recorded once. CDR3 sequence reads: CASSSSRYYSNQPQHF. CDR3 coding DNA: TGTGCCAGCAGTAGTAGCAGATATTATAGCAATCAGCCCCAGCATTTT. This chain connects TRBV6-6 to TRBJ1-5; D remains unclear. From germline, CDR1 is MNHNY and CDR2 SVGAGI (reference sequence). This CDR3 is built from 16 residues. The V end lost 5 bases, the J end lost 0 bases, and 14 bases lay between the germline ends.

V is TRBV29-1 and J is TRBJ1-5, with 8 bases matching TRBD1. Per germline, CDR1 SQVTM and CDR2 ANQGSEA. The CDR3 has 12 residues. Trimming took 6 bases from V and 7 from J; bases not matched to a gene: 5. As DNA, the CDR3 is TGCAGCGTGGGGACAGGCGGGCAGCCCCAGCATTTT. This sequence encodes CSVGTGGQPQHF.

This chain connects TRBV6-5 to TRBJ1-4, with TRBD1 identical over 9 bases. CDR1 and CDR2 from the germline V gene are MNHEY and SVGAGI. V shed 6 bases, J shed 3 bases, and the junction held 2 bases outside the gene matches. The CDR3 runs 14 residues. CDR3: CASRRTGANEKLFF. The CDR3 coding sequence is TGTGCCAGCAGAAGGACAGGGGCTAATGAAAAACTGTTTTTT.

The chain links TRBV4-2 to TRBJ1-5; 8 bases are a match to TRBD1. This CDR3 contains 16 residues. Germline CDR1 reads LGHNA; CDR2 reads YNFKEQ. V was clipped by 1 base and J by 6 bases; unmatched bases: 8. CDR3 in DNA: TGTGCCAGCAGCCAAGTTACAGGGGGTCGAGGTCAGCCCCAGCATTTT. Translated: CASSQVTGGRGQPQHF.

This chain connects TRBV5-1 to TRBJ2-2; D possibly matches TRBD1 or TRBD2 (5 bases each). Trimming shortened V by 7 bases and J by 3 bases, and 13 bases separated the two germline ends. This CDR3 spans 14 amino acids. Germline assignment: CDR1 SGHRS and CDR2 YFSETQ. CDR3 protein: CASLPGTDTGELFF. CDR3 in DNA: TGCGCCAGCCTTCCCGGGACGGACACCGGGGAGCTGTTTTTT.

The J gene is TRBJ2-6, the V gene TRBV18; 7 bases are a match to TRBD1. Germline CDR1 reads KGHSH; CDR2 reads LQKENI. The length of the CDR3 is 15 residues. V lost 3 bases and J lost 2; bases outside the gene matches: 1. CDR3 sequence reads: CASSPTGTGANVLTF. CDR3 nucleotides: TGTGCCAGCTCACCGACAGGGACTGGGGCCAACGTCCTGACTTTC.

The gene calls are TRBV7-9 and TRBJ1-1; possibly TRBD1 for D (6 bases). Germline V gene data show CDR1 as SEHNR and CDR2 as FQNEAQ (reference sequence). The CDR3 covers 12 residues. Trimming removed 5 bases from V and 7 bases from J, with 11 bases in between. CDR3 protein: CASSQSGVEAFF. CDR3 nucleotide sequence: TGTGCCAGCAGCCAGTCAGGGGTTGAAGCTTTCTTT.

J is TRBJ1-1 and V is TRBV7-3, with unresolved D. Germline loops: CDR1 SGHTA, CDR2 FQGTGA. Deletions cut 5 bases from V and 3 bases from J, with 13 bases between. The CDR3 contains 14 residues. This chain's CDR3 is CASSPRALHTEAFF. DNA of the CDR3: TGTGCCAGCAGCCCCCGGGCCCTACACACTGAAGCTTTCTTT. Complete variable domain (other parts from reference TRBV7-3 and TRBJ1-1): GAGVSQTPSNKVTEKGKYVELRCDPISGHTALYWYRQSLGQGPEFLIYFQGTGAADDSGLPNDRFFAVRPEGSVSTLKIQRTERGDSAVYLCASSPRALHTEAFFGQGTRLTVV.

This clone was counted between two and nine times. J is TRBJ2-7 and V is TRBV5-4; a possible D gene is TRBD2 (6 bases). Between the trimmed V and J ends, which lost 4 bases and 0 bases, there was a span of 11 bases. This CDR3 spans 14 amino acids. CDR1 is SGHNT, CDR2 YYREEE, per germline (reference sequence). The CDR3 reads CASSESGVSYEQYF. CDR3 nucleotides: TGTGCCAGCAGCGAATCGGGAGTCTCCTACGAGCAGTACTTC.

This chain connects TRBV4-3 to TRBJ2-3; TRBD2 might be the D (6 bases). This CDR3 comprises 15 residues. Germline CDR1 reads LGHNA; CDR2 reads YSLEER. Trimming stripped 0 bases from V and 6 bases from J, with 13 bases between. This CDR3 reads CASSQEGRRGDTQYF. The CDR3 DNA sequence: TGCGCCAGCAGCCAAGAGGGGAGGAGAGGGGATACGCAGTATTTT.

The chain uses TRBV5-4 and TRBJ2-7, with 8 bases aligning to TRBD2. Germline CDR1 SGHNT, CDR2 YYREEE (reference sequence). V lost 4 bases, J lost 0 bases, and 9 bases stayed unmatched. This CDR3 has 16 residues. The CDR3 here is CASSTYTSGSSYEQYF. As DNA, the CDR3 is TGTGCCAGCAGCACCTATACTAGCGGAAGCTCCTACGAGCAGTACTTC.